The 15 T cell receptor beta chains in this list originate from one sample, sequenced in a study of cytomegalovirus exposure and HLA in healthy donors. The primer mix had 60 Vbeta and 13 Jbeta primers. Method: immunoSEQ multiplex PCR; TCRdb's copy keeps in-frame clones and lacks some. Here the sample spans some 150,000 clones, over 75% being singletons. Sample: PBMCs. The receptors stem from a female donor in good health and CMV-seronegative.

This clone showed up just a few times. The chain joins TRBV5-6 to TRBJ2-7; tentatively, D is TRBD1 (5 bases). V was trimmed by 3 bases and J by 0 bases, leaving 7 bases between them. This CDR3 contains 13 residues. The germline V gene has CDR1 SGHDT and CDR2 YYEEEE. The CDR3 protein is CASSWTYSYEQYF. The CDR3 bases are TGTGCCAGCAGCTGGACATACTCCTACGAGCAGTACTTC.

The chain uses TRBV12-5 and TRBJ1-1, with TRBD1 matching 8 bases. There are 13 residues in the CDR3. Trimming cost V 9 bases and J 5 bases; bases outside gene matches: 8. Germline CDR1 is LGHNT and CDR2 is FRNRAP. This CDR3 reads CASTRQGMTEAFF. CDR3 DNA sequence: TGTGCTAGCACAAGACAGGGGATGACTGAAGCTTTCTTT.

V is TRBV6-1 and J is TRBJ1-2, with 11 bases that match TRBD1. CDR3 length: 12 residues. Germline assignment: CDR1 MNHNS and CDR2 SASEGT. The V gene end was trimmed by 10 bases and the J gene end by 4 bases; junction bases not matched to a gene: 2. CDR3 loop: CATGTGGYGYTF. In DNA, the CDR3 is TGTGCCACCGGGACAGGGGGCTATGGCTACACCTTC.

V gene TRBV4-1 combines with J gene TRBJ2-1; 13 nucleotides match TRBD2. The CDR3 is made up of 17 amino acids. V was pared by 2 bases and J by 6 bases, with 7 bases of the junction left unmatched. In germline, CDR1 is MGHRA, CDR2 YSYEKL. The CDR3 is CASSQRTSGRASNEQFF. The CDR3 DNA reads TGCGCCAGCAGCCAACGAACTAGCGGGAGGGCTAGCAATGAGCAGTTCTTC.

V gene TRBV27 combines with J gene TRBJ1-1; D is uncertain. CDR1 is MNHEY and CDR2 is SMNVEV in the germline V gene (reference sequence). The CDR3 is made up of 14 amino acids. V lost 3 bases and J 3 bases, leaving 11 bases between the germline ends. The CDR3 loop reads CASSFVPEDTEAFF. DNA of the CDR3: TGTGCCAGCAGTTTCGTGCCGGAGGACACTGAAGCTTTCTTT.

The chain joins TRBV30 to TRBJ1-5, with a possible D match to TRBD1 (5 bases). Trimming pared 2 bases from V and 3 bases from J, leaving 14 bases between. The CDR3 is 15 residues long. CDR1 and CDR2 from the germline V gene are GTSNPN and SVGIG (reference sequence). This CDR3 is CAWSLYDRFNQPQHF. The CDR3 region has the DNA TGTGCCTGGAGTCTATACGACAGATTCAATCAGCCCCAGCATTTT.

The chain couples TRBV6-5 to TRBJ1-2; D gene uncertain. Trimming removed 2 bases at V and 6 bases at J, with 16 bases between. The V gene's germline CDR1 is MNHEY and CDR2 SVGAGI. This CDR3 comprises 15 residues. The CDR3 sequence: CASSYTLGGEDGYTF. Written as DNA, the CDR3 is TGTGCCAGCAGTTACACGTTAGGTGGGGAGGATGGCTACACCTTC.

The gene calls are TRBV30 and TRBJ1-5; D possibly corresponds to TRBD1 (5 bases). Germline V lookup: CDR1 GTSNPN, CDR2 SVGIG (reference sequence). This CDR3 spans 13 amino acids. V was pared by 0 bases and J by 11 bases, with 14 bases between. This CDR3 is CAWSVPRRGSQHF. The DNA for the CDR3 is TGTGCCTGGAGTGTACCGAGGAGGGGCTCCCAGCATTTT.

This sequence joins TRBV5-8 and TRBJ1-2; possible D gene TRBD1, 6 bases. The CDR3 totals 15 residues. V gave up 3 bases and J gave up 2 bases, with 14 bases separating them. Germline lookup yields CDR1 SGHTS and CDR2 YDEGEE. As DNA, the CDR3 is TGTGCCAGCAGCTGGGCCCAGACAGGCAACTATGGCTACACCTTC. Its protein is CASSWAQTGNYGYTF.

The chain carries TRBV25-1 and TRBJ2-7; 9 nucleotides align to TRBD1. Germline CDR1 reads MGHDK; CDR2 reads SYGVNS. The CDR3 has 14 amino acids. J lost 6 bases, V lost 3 bases, and 6 bases had no gene match. The CDR3: CASSEGQGGPEQYF. CDR3 nucleotides: TGTGCCAGCAGTGAGGGACAGGGAGGCCCCGAGCAGTACTTC.

V usage is TRBV2 and J usage is TRBJ2-3, with 11 bases fitting TRBD2. The germline V gene has CDR1 SNHLY and CDR2 FYNNEI. The CDR3 has 15 residues. Trimming cost V 6 bases and J 3 bases; bases outside gene matches: 5. The CDR3 DNA is TGTGCCAGCAGGCCCACTAGCGGGAGTACAGATACGCAGTATTTT. It encodes CASRPTSGSTDTQYF.

This clone was seen once. J is TRBJ2-1 and V is TRBV13; TRBD2 matches at 7 bases. CDR3 length equals 17 residues. V was pared by 4 bases and J by 1 base, with 10 bases of the junction left unmatched. Germline V gives CDR1 PRHDT, CDR2 FYEKMQ (reference sequence). The CDR3 sequence: CASSSNLAAESYNEQFF. In DNA form, the CDR3 reads TGTGCCAGCAGCTCTAACCTAGCGGCAGAATCCTACAATGAGCAGTTCTTC.

This rearrangement joins TRBV7-9 to TRBJ1-1, with 7 bases that match TRBD1. V lost 5 bases, J lost 2 bases, and 5 bases stayed unmatched. Per germline, CDR1 SEHNR and CDR2 FQNEAQ (reference sequence). The CDR3 is 14 residues long. Here the CDR3 DNA reads TGTGCCAGCAGCCGTGGGACAGCTAACACTGAAGCTTTCTTT. Translation gives CASSRGTANTEAFF.

The chain couples TRBV2 to TRBJ2-6; D may be TRBD1 (5 bases). The CDR3 is 15 residues long. With 6 bases removed from V and 0 bases from J, the gap between germline ends came to 9 bases. Germline V gives CDR1 SNHLY, CDR2 FYNNEI. The chain's CDR3 is CASSRQSSGANVLTF. Written as DNA, the CDR3 is TGTGCCAGCAGCAGACAGAGCTCTGGGGCCAACGTCCTGACTTTC.

The rearrangement links TRBV7-6 to TRBJ1-4, with D perhaps matching TRBD1 (6 bases). V lost 4 bases and J 7 bases, leaving 16 bases between the germline ends. The CDR3 spans 15 residues. From germline, CDR1 is SGHVS and CDR2 FNYEAQ. This chain's CDR3 is CASSSSHRDGEKLFF. The CDR3 coding sequence is TGTGCCAGCAGCTCATCCCACAGGGACGGTGAAAAACTGTTTTTT.